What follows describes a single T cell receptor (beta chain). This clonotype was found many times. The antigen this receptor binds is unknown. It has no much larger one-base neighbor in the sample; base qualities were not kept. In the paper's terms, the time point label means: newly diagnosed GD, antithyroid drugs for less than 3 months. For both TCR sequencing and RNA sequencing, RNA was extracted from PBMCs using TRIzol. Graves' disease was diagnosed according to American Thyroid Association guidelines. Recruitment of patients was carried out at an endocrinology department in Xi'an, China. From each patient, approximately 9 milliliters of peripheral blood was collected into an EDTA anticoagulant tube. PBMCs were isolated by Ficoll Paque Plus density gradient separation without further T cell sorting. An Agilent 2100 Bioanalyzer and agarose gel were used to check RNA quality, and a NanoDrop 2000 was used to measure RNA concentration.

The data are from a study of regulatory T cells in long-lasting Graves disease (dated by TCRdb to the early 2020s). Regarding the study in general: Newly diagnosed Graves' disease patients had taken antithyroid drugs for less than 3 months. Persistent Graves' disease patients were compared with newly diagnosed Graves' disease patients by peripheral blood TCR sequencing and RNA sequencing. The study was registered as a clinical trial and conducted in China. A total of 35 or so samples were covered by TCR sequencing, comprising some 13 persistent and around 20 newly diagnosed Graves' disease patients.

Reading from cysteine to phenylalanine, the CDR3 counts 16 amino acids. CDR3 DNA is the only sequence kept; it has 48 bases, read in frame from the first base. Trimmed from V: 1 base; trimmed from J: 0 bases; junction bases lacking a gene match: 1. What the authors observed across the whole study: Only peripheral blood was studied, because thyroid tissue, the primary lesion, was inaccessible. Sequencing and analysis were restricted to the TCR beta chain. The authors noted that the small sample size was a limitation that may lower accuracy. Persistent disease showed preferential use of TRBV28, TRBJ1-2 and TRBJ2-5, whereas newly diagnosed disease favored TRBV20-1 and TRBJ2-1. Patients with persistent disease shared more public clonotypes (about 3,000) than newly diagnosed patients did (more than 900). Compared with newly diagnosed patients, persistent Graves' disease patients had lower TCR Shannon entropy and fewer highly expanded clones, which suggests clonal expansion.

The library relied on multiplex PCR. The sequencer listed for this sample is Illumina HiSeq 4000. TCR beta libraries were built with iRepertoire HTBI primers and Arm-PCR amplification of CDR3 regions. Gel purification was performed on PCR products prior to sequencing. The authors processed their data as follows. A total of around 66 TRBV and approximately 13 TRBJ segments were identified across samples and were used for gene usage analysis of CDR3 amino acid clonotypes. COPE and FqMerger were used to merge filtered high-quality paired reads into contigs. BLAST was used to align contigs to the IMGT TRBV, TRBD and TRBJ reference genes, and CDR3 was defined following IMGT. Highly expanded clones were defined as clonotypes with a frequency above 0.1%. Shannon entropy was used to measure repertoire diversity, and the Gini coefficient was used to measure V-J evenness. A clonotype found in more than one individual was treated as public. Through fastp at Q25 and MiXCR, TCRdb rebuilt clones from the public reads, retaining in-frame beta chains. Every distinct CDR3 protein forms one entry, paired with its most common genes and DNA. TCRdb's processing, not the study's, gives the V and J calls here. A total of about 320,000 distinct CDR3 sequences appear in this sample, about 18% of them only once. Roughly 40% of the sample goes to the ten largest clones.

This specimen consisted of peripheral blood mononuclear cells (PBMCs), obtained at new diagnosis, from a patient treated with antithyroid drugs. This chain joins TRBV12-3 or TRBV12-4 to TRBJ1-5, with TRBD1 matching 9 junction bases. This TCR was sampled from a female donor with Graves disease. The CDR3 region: CASSLGTGASNQPQHF. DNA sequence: TGTGCCAGCAGTTTAGGGACAGGGGCTAGCAATCAGCCCCAGCATTTT.